The present TCR beta chain was sequenced within a study of blood T cells in healthy people across ages. Study-wide background: Per every two T cells, about one barcoded beta molecule was captured by template switching.

A J-beta primer mix and a sample-barcoded 5' primer were used in a second PCR of roughly 7 to 12 cycles. TCRdb passed the 5' RACE reads through MiXCR, listing each CDR3 protein once. The table has 710,000 or so distinct CDR3 sequences, about a third seen once. This clonotype has a count of ten or more. The antigen is undetermined. Study-wide results and caveats: The long-lived group displayed more naive CD4+ cells, plus higher diversity, than the aged donors did. Unsorted PBMCs blocked a conclusive comparison of naive and antigen-experienced cells.

The clonotype originates from an elderly woman in good health. The sequencing input was blood.

The CDR3: CASSPQRSTDTQYF. The CDR3 nucleotides are TGTGCCAGCAGTCCCCAGAGAAGCACAGATACGCAGTATTTT. The gene calls are TRBV27 and TRBJ2-3; unclear D gene. Trimming stripped 5 bases from V and 0 bases from J, with 9 bases between. CDR1 MNHEY and CDR2 SMNVEV come from the germline V gene (reference sequence). The length of the CDR3 is 14 residues.